This T cell receptor beta chain was identified in a study of blood T cell repertoires in COVID-19. Study at large: Whether acute or convalescent, the COVID-19 samples came from the United States, Italy and Spain.

The study assigned cohorts using participant-reported clinical history. Per the authors' pipeline: Using reference gene primer amplification, nucleated cell counts were estimated. TCRdb keeps only in-frame clones here, not all; method: immunoSEQ multiplex PCR. The DNA was the basis for D and trimming; V, J and clone size are from that table. The sample lists about 410,000 clones, roughly 86% seen once, with 1.7% in the top ten. The sequenced sample was PBMCs or T cells enriched from blood (not recorded which). The sequence was collected from a woman in her twenties or thirties who had recovered from COVID-19.

CDR3 nucleotide sequence: TGTGCCAGCAAATACAGCACTGAAGCTTTCTTT. Protein: CASKYSTEAFF. The chain employs TRBV12-3 or TRBV12-4 and TRBJ1-1; no firm D call. V was shortened by 7 bases and J by 4 bases, with 7 bases between the two germline ends. The CDR3 extends over 11 amino acids.